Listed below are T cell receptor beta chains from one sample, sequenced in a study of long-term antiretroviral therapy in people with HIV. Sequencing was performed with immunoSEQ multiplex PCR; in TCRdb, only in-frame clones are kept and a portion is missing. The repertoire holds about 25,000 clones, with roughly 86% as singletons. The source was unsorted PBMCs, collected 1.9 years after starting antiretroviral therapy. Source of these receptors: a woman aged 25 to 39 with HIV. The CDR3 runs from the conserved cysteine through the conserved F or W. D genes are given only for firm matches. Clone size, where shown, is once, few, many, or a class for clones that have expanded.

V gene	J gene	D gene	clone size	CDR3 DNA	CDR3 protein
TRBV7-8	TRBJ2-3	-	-	TGTGCCAGCAGCTACTCTGGAGGGGCCGGAACAGATACGCAGTATTTT	CASSYSGGAGTDTQYF
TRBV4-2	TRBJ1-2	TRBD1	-	TGTGCCAGCAGCCAAGCCCAGGGGGGGGATGGCTACACCTTC	CASSQAQGGDGYTF
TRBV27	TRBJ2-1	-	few	TGTGCCAGCAGTTTAGGTGGCAGACTGTCCTCCTACAATGAGCAGTTCTTC	CASSLGGRLSSYNEQFF
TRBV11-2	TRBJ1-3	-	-	TGTGCCAGCAGACCACAGGGCTCTGGAAACACCATATATTTT	CASRPQGSGNTIYF
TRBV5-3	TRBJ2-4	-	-	TGTGCCAGAAGGATTACAGGGGCCAAAAACATTCAGTACTTC	CARRITGAKNIQYF
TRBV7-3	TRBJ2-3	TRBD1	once	TGTGCCAGCAGCTTACTAGGGGGCAAGGGAGATACGCAGTATTTT	CASSLLGGKGDTQYF
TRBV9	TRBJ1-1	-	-	TGTGCCAGCAGCGCCTCGGACGGGGGGAACACTGAAGCTTTCTTT	CASSASDGGNTEAFF
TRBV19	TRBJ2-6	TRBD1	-	TGTGCCAGTAGTCTCCGACAGGGGGCAGGGGCCAACGTCCTGACTTTC	CASSLRQGAGANVLTF
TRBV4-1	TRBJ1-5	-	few	TGCGCCAGCAGCCAAGATGCGGGGGTCGGGCAGCCCCAGCATTTT	CASSQDAGVGQPQHF
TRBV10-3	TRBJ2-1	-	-	TGTGCCATCAGTGAGTTCGGGGCTAGCTCCTACAATGAGCAGTTCTTC	CAISEFGASSYNEQFF
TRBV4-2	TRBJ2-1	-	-	TGTGCCAGCAGCCAAGAGGCGGGCGAGCAGTTCTTC	CASSQEAGEQFF
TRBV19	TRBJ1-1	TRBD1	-	TGTGCCAGCAAGACAGGGATCGTCGGCAACACTGAAGCTTTCTTT	CASKTGIVGNTEAFF
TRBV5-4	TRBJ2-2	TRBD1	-	TGTGCCAGCAGTTCGGACAGGGCCGGGGGCACCGGGGAGCTGTTTTTT	CASSSDRAGGTGELFF